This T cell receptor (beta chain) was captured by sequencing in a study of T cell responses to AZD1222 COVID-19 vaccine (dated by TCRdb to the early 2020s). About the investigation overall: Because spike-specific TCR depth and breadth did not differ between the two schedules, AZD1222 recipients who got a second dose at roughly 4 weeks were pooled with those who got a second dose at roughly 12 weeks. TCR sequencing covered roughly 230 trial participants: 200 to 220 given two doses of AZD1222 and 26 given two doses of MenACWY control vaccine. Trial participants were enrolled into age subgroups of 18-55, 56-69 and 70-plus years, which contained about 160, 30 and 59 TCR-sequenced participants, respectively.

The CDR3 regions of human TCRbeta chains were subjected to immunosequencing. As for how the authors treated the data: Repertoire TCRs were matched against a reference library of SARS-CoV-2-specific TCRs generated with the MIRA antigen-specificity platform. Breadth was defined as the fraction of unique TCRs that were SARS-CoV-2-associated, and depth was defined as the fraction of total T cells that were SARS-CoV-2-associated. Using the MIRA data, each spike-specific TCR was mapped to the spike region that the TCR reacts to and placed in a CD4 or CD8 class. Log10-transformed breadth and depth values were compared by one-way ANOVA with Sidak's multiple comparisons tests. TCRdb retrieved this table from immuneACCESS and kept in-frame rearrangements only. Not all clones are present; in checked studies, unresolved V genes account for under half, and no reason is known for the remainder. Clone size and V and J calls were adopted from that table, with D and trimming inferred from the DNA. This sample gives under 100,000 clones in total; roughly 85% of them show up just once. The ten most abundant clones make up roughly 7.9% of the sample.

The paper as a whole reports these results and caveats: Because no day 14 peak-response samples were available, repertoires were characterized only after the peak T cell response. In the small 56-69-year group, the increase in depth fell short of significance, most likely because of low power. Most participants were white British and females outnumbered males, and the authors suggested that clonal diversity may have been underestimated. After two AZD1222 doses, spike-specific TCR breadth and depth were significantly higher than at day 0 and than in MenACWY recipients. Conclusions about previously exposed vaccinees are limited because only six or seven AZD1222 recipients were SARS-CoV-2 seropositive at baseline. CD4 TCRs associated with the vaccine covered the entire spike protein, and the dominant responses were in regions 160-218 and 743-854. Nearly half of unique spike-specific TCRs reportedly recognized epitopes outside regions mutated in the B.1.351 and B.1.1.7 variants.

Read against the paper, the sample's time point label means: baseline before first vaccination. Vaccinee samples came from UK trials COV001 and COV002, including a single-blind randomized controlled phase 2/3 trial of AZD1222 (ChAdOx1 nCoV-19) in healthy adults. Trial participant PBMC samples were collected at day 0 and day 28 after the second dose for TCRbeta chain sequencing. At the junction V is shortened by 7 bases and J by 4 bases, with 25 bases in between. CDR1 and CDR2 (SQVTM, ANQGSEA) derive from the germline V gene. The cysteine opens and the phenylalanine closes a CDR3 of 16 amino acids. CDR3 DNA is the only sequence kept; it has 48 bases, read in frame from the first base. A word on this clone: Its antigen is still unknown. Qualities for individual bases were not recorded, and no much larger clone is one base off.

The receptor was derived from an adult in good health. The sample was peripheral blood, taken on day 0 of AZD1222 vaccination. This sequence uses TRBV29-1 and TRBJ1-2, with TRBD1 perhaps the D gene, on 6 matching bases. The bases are TGCAGCGCCTACACGCCTGGGGGGCGGGCGGTCTATGGCTACACCTTC. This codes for CSAYTPGGRAVYGYTF.